This entry lists 15 T cell receptor beta chains sequenced from one sample in a study of CD8 T cell repertoires and HIV-1 epitope variants. TCRdb keeps only in-frame clones here, not all; method: immunoSEQ multiplex PCR. The sample lists under 100,000 clones; roughly 81% were seen once. The specimen sequenced was uncultured baseline CD8+ T cells from peripheral blood mononuclear cells (PBMCs). All receptors derive from a male donor with HIV.

V usage is TRBV5-1 and J usage is TRBJ2-1; 13 bases fit TRBD2. The junction had 8 bases not matched to a gene; V was cut back by 4 bases and J by 10 bases. The length of the CDR3 is 15 residues. The germline V gene encodes CDR1 SGHRS and CDR2 YFSETQ. CDR3 loop: CASSPRTSGGYEQFF. Written as DNA, the CDR3 is TGCGCCAGCAGCCCGAGGACTAGCGGGGGTTACGAGCAGTTCTTC.

This chain links TRBV5-1 with TRBJ1-5, with D unresolved. Germline V gives CDR1 SGHRS, CDR2 YFSETQ. The CDR3 is 14 residues long. The V end lost 4 bases, the J end lost 4 bases, and 12 bases lay between the germline ends. Here the CDR3 DNA reads TGCGCCAGCAGCCCTGACCCGGCTAATCAGCCCCAGCATTTT. Amino acid sequence: CASSPDPANQPQHF.

The V call is TRBV5-1, the J call TRBJ2-1; TRBD2 agrees at 11 bases. The CDR3 extends over 14 amino acids. Losses at the gene ends were 6 bases for V and 3 bases for J; bases not matched to a gene: 2. Germline V gives CDR1 SGHRS, CDR2 YFSETQ. The CDR3 protein is CASTGTSGYNEQFF. The CDR3 DNA reads as TGCGCCAGCACCGGGACTAGCGGCTACAATGAGCAGTTCTTC.

For this clone: Compared with germline, one end of the junction differs, possibly owing to a read error. V gene TRBV20-1 combines with J gene TRBJ2-3, with D uncertain. There are 11 residues in the CDR3. Germline CDR1 reads DFQATT; CDR2 reads SNEGSKA (reference sequence). CDR3 sequence: CSARDADHSLF. The CDR3 coding sequence is TGCAGTGCTAGAGACGCCGACCACTCCCTTTTT.

The V gene is TRBV9, the J gene TRBJ2-1; 13 bases are a match to TRBD2. The ends lost 3 bases at V and 7 bases at J; junction bases unmatched: 4. Germline CDR1 reads SGDLS; CDR2 reads YYNGEE. The CDR3 length is 15 residues. The CDR3 coding sequence is TGTGCCAGCAGCGAGACTAGCGGGGGGATTAATGAGCAGTTCTTC. It codes for CASSETSGGINEQFF.

The DNA for the CDR3 is TGTGCCAGCACCAAGGGGGCGGGACAGAGTGGCTCCTATAATTCACCCCTCCACTTT. It yields the protein CASTKGAGQSGSYNSPLHF. The rearrangement joins TRBV28 to TRBJ1-6; 7 bases align to TRBD1. With 7 bases clipped from V and 0 bases from J, the junction kept 15 bases outside the gene matches. Germline values: CDR1 MDHEN, CDR2 SYDVKM. The CDR3 extends over 19 amino acids.

The rearrangement uses TRBV5-4 and TRBJ1-2; TRBD1 might be the D (6 bases). CDR1 is SGHNT, CDR2 YYREEE, per germline (reference sequence). The CDR3 runs to 16 residues. Deletions cut 0 bases from V and 2 bases from J, with 14 bases between. The CDR3 DNA reads as TGTGCCAGCAGCTTGGAATACAGGGAGAAAAACTATGGCTACACCTTC. This codes for CASSLEYREKNYGYTF. The complete variable domain, with remaining parts taken from reference TRBV5-4 and TRBJ1-2, reads ETGVTQSPTHLIKTRGQQVTLRCSSQSGHNTVSWYQQALGQGPQFIFQYYREEENGRGNFPPRFSGLQFPNYSSELNVNALELDDSALYLCASSLEYREKNYGYTFGSGTRLTVV.

Points on this clone: A read error likely explains this, since a far larger clone differs by one base. This sequence joins TRBV5-5 and TRBJ2-7; tentative D call: TRBD2 (6 bases). The germline V gene encodes CDR1 SGHKS and CDR2 YYEKEE (reference sequence). The CDR3 contains 19 residues. Trimming left V 4 bases short and J 0 bases short, with 26 bases between. The CDR3 nucleotides are TGTGCCAGCAGCCAAGAGCCGGGAGCGGGCGCCCTGAGCTCCTACGAGCAGTACTTC. Its protein is CASSQEPGAGALSSYEQYF.

This clone was seen many times. CDR3 amino acids: CASSTGGAGEQYF. For the CDR3, the DNA is TGTGCCAGCTCGACAGGGGGCGCGGGGGAGCAGTACTTC. The chain uses TRBV18 and TRBJ2-7, with 10 bases fitting TRBD1. The V segment lost 6 bases and the J segment 7 bases; nucleotides outside the gene matches: 6. The germline V gene has CDR1 KGHSH and CDR2 LQKENI. CDR3 length: 13 residues.

This clone was counted between two and nine times. The gene calls are TRBV6-6 and TRBJ1-1, with a tentative D call TRBD1 (6 bases). The V end was cut by 5 bases, the J end by 5 bases, with 21 bases between. From germline, CDR1 is MNHNY and CDR2 SVGAGI (reference sequence). The CDR3 consists of 16 residues. As DNA, the CDR3 is TGTGCCAGCAGTCTACGGGGGCTCGACAGTCCTACTGAAGCTTTCTTT. It translates to CASSLRGLDSPTEAFF.

The rearrangement uses TRBV5-4 and TRBJ2-1; 12 bases agree with TRBD2. Germline V gene sequence: CDR1 SGHNT, CDR2 YYREEE (reference sequence). J was trimmed by 5 bases and V by 2 bases; bases with no gene match: 2. The CDR3 sequence is 15 residues long. For the CDR3, the DNA is TGTGCCAGCAGCTTTCCTAGCGGGGGGGACAATGAGCAGTTCTTC. This codes for CASSFPSGGDNEQFF.

This clone was counted a few times. The V gene is TRBV7-2, the J gene TRBJ2-1; D unclear. Trimming removed 1 base at V and 6 bases at J, with 4 bases between. This CDR3 comprises 12 residues. Germline V CDR1 and CDR2: SGHTA, FQGNSA. Here the CDR3 reads CASSLVFNEQFF. In DNA form, the CDR3 reads TGTGCCAGCAGCTTAGTTTTCAATGAGCAGTTCTTC.

V and J are TRBV7-2 and TRBJ2-1, with 9 bases fitting TRBD2. Germline V gene data show CDR1 as SGHTA and CDR2 as FQGNSA. V lost 5 bases, J lost 3 bases, and 8 bases stayed unmatched. This CDR3 comprises 16 residues. As DNA, the CDR3 is TGTGCCAGCAGCCCTATCTTAGCGGGAGTCTACAATGAGCAGTTCTTC. Translated: CASSPILAGVYNEQFF.

The chain joins TRBV30 to TRBJ1-2; D remains ambiguous. The germline CDR1 and CDR2 sequences are GTSNPN and SVGIG (reference sequence). Trimming left V 5 bases short and J 7 bases short, with 20 bases between. The CDR3 runs 14 residues. Written as DNA, the CDR3 is TGTGCCTGGGACCAAGGCACCCTCATCGGTGGCTACACCTTC. It encodes CAWDQGTLIGGYTF.

V and J are TRBV7-2 and TRBJ2-5; D ambiguous. V dropped 4 bases and J dropped 2 bases, with 17 bases sitting between them. The germline gives CDR1 SGHTA, CDR2 FQGNSA. The length of the CDR3 is 16 residues. This CDR3 reads CASSSIFGWGQETQYF. For the CDR3, the DNA is TGTGCCAGCAGCTCCATTTTCGGGTGGGGTCAAGAGACCCAGTACTTC. Drawing the rest from reference TRBV7-2 and TRBJ2-5, the complete variable domain is GAGVSQSPSNKVTEKGKDVELRCDPISGHTALYWYRQSLGQGLEFLIYFQGNSAPDKSGLPSDRFSAERTGGSVSTLTIQRTQQEDSAVYLCASSSIFGWGQETQYFGPGTRLLVL.